This note documents a single TCR beta chain sequence. Different DNA sequences within this sample yield the same CDR3. Between the trimmed V and J ends, which lost 0 bases and 2 bases, there was a span of 7 bases. The CDR3 is made up of 14 amino acids. Germline values: CDR1 SGHRS, CDR2 YFSETQ. This sample stems from a study of shared clonotypes between healthy human individuals. The method was immunoSEQ multiplex PCR; TCRdb's version includes in-frame clones alone and lacks a portion of them. The data contain 2 million to 2.5 million clones, under 97% of them singletons. The sample taken for sequencing was naive CD4+ T cells sorted from blood. Subset denoted: CD45RA+ positively selected. The source of this sequence is a man younger than 30 in good health. The V call is TRBV5-1, the J call TRBJ2-3, with D uncertain. CDR3 DNA sequence: TGCGCCAGCAGCTTGGTAAGGGTCACAGATACGCAGTATTTT. Its translation is CASSLVRVTDTQYF. The full variable domain, completed using reference TRBV5-1 and TRBJ2-3, is KAGVTQTPRYLIKTRGQQVTLSCSPISGHRSVSWYQQTPGQGLQFLFEYFSETQRNKGNFPGRFSGRQFSNSRSEMNVSTLELGDSALYLCASSLVRVTDTQYFGPGTRLTVL.